The 21 T cell receptor beta chains below were found in one sample sequenced in a study of CD8 T cells in ankylosing spondylitis. Using its own MiXCR run on the 5' RACE reads, TCRdb lists one record per CDR3 protein. The data show 35,000 to 45,000 distinct CDR3 sequences, 8% to 13% seen once. Sequencing was performed on blood, either unsorted or a sorted T cell fraction (not recorded which). The receptors were sampled from a male donor with ankylosing spondylitis or in good health (not recorded which).

The chain carries TRBV5-1 and TRBJ2-3, with 14 bases lining up with TRBD2. V dropped 3 bases and J dropped 2; count of bases not matched to a gene: 2. The CDR3 spans 16 residues. Germline CDR1 SGHRS, CDR2 YFSETQ. For the CDR3, the DNA is TGCGCCAGCAGCTCGACTAGCGGGGGGGCCACAGATACGCAGTATTTT. Translating it yields CASSSTSGGATDTQYF.

V and J are TRBV29-1 and TRBJ2-3, with a tentative D call TRBD1 (5 bases). This CDR3 comprises 13 residues. Per the germline V gene, CDR1 is SQVTM and CDR2 is ANQGSEA. The CDR3 coding sequence is TGCATCGCCGAGGTCTCAGGGCCAGATACGCAGTATTTT. This sequence encodes CIAEVSGPDTQYF.

The chain links TRBV9 to TRBJ2-1; D call uncertain. Germline lookup yields CDR1 SGDLS and CDR2 YYNGEE. With 4 bases removed from V and 2 bases from J, the gap between germline ends came to 16 bases. The CDR3 length is 16 residues. The CDR3 DNA reads TGTGCCAGCAGCCCACCCGGCCAGTTCCCCTACAATGAGCAGTTCTTC. Translation gives CASSPPGQFPYNEQFF.

Many counts were recorded for this clonotype. The chain combines TRBV5-1 with TRBJ2-1, with 7 bases fitting TRBD2. The CDR3 extends over 16 amino acids. CDR1 is SGHRS and CDR2 is YFSETQ in the germline V gene. The ends lost 0 bases at V and 2 bases at J; junction bases unmatched: 5. CDR3 nucleotides: TGCGCCAGCAGCTTGGAGGCGGGGGTAACCTACAATGAGCAGTTCTTC. It translates to CASSLEAGVTYNEQFF.

This clonotype was counted between two and nine times. The V call is TRBV11-3, the J call TRBJ2-5, with 7 nucleotides matching TRBD1. The CDR3 extends over 15 amino acids. Germline lookup yields CDR1 SGHNT and CDR2 YENEEA. J gave up 0 bases and V 5 bases, and 6 bases lay outside the gene matches. The CDR3 sequence is CASSRSRGNQETQYF. CDR3 nucleotides: TGTGCCAGCAGCAGATCCAGGGGGAACCAAGAGACCCAGTACTTC. Full variable domain (rest looked up from reference TRBV11-3 and TRBJ2-5): EAGVVQSPRYKIIEKKQPVAFWCNPISGHNTLYWYLQNLGQGPELLIRYENEEAVDDSQLPKDRFSAERLKGVDSTLKIQPAELGDSAVYLCASSRSRGNQETQYFGPGTRLLVL.

The rearrangement uses TRBV5-5 and TRBJ1-5; possibly TRBD1 for D (5 bases). Germline assignment: CDR1 SGHKS and CDR2 YYEKEE (reference sequence). The germline V and J ends were trimmed by 5 bases and 7 bases, with 16 bases remaining between them. The length of the CDR3 is 14 residues. CDR3 region: CASSSSGEDQPQHF. Here the CDR3 DNA reads TGTGCCAGCAGTTCCTCGGGGGAAGACCAGCCCCAGCATTTT.

This clonotype was detected once. Just one base apart from a much larger clone, this may be a read error. This rearrangement joins TRBV5-1 to TRBJ2-2; perhaps TRBD2 as D (7 bases). Germline V gene data show CDR1 as SGHRS and CDR2 as YFSETQ. CDR3 length equals 15 residues. Trimming removed 2 bases from V and 6 bases from J, with 14 bases in between. CDR3 DNA sequence: TGCGCCAGCAGCTTCCAAGGCGGGGGCGCCGGGGAGCTGTTTTTT. Translating gives CASSFQGGGAGELFF.

The rearrangement links TRBV3-1 to TRBJ2-1; 10 nucleotides line up with TRBD1. V dropped 1 base and J dropped 5; count of bases not matched to a gene: 2. The germline V gene has CDR1 LGHDT and CDR2 YNNKEL (reference sequence). The CDR3 is made up of 15 amino acids. CDR3 nucleotide sequence: TGTGCCAGCAGCCAAGGGACAGGGGGGCACAATGAGCAGTTCTTC. Translated, it gives CASSQGTGGHNEQFF.

Ten or more counts support this clonotype. The chain has TRBV2 and TRBJ2-5; the D gene is possibly TRBD2 (6 bases). CDR3 length: 14 amino acids. Germline CDR1 SNHLY, CDR2 FYNNEI. The V end was cut by 8 bases, the J end by 4 bases, with 17 bases between. The CDR3 DNA follows: TGTGCCAGCGACCAAGGAGGGTTTACAGAGACCCAGTACTTC. It yields the protein CASDQGGFTETQYF.

This clonotype appeared many times. The chain couples TRBV12-3 or TRBV12-4 to TRBJ1-5, with a tentative D call TRBD1 (6 bases). The CDR3 length is 14 residues. The V end lost 2 bases, the J end lost 7 bases, and 12 bases lay between the germline ends. CDR3 sequence (DNA): TGTGCCAGCAGTTTAAACAGGGTAGGACAGCCCCAGCATTTT. It translates to CASSLNRVGQPQHF.

A few counts support this clonotype. This could be a read error, since a much larger clone is one nucleotide away. V gene TRBV27 combines with J gene TRBJ2-2; D gene uncertain. The CDR3 totals 14 residues. The germline V and J ends were trimmed by 1 base and 6 bases, with 9 bases remaining between them. Per the germline V gene, CDR1 is MNHEY and CDR2 is SMNVEV (reference sequence). Here the CDR3 DNA reads TGTGCCAGCAGTTTATTCAGGCTCGCCGGGGAGCTGTTTTTT. It codes for CASSLFRLAGELFF.

At least ten counts were recorded for this clonotype. The chain joins TRBV4-2 to TRBJ1-1; possible D gene TRBD1, 6 bases. The CDR3 is 13 amino acids. The germline gives CDR1 LGHNA, CDR2 YNFKEQ. V was pared by 4 bases and J by 6 bases, with 12 bases between. The CDR3 nucleotides are TGTGCCAGCAGCCCTCAGGAGGGGGCTGAAGCTTTCTTT. The encoded protein is CASSPQEGAEAFF.

The sample holds a few counts of this clonotype. This chain links TRBV27 with TRBJ2-7; 8 bases map to TRBD1. J lost 7 bases, V lost 5 bases, and 10 bases had no gene match. The CDR3 runs to 14 residues. Germline V gives CDR1 MNHEY, CDR2 SMNVEV (reference sequence). In nucleotides, the CDR3 is TGTGCCAGCAGTGTCCTAGGCAGGGGGCATGAGCAGTACTTC. It codes for CASSVLGRGHEQYF.

This clonotype was counted between two and nine times. The V gene is TRBV29-1, the J gene TRBJ1-5, with a weak D call TRBD1 (5 bases). V lost 4 bases and J 0 bases, leaving 16 bases between the germline ends. Per the germline V gene, CDR1 is SQVTM and CDR2 is ANQGSEA. There are 16 residues in the CDR3. In DNA, the CDR3 is TGCAGCGTTGCCCCCACGGCCGGGGGTAGCAATCAGCCCCAGCATTTT. Translated: CSVAPTAGGSNQPQHF. The full variable domain, in which reference TRBV29-1 and TRBJ1-5 provide the parts outside the CDR3, is SAVISQKPSRDICQRGTSLTIQCQVDSQVTMMFWYRQQPGQSLTLIATANQGSEATYESGFVIDKFPISRPNLTFSTLTVSNMSPEDSSIYLCSVAPTAGGSNQPQHFGDGTRLSIL.

This clonotype was counted many times. The CDR3 here is CASSLVQETQYF. Here the CDR3 DNA reads TGTGCCAGCAGCTTAGTCCAAGAGACCCAGTACTTC. V usage is TRBV7-2 and J usage is TRBJ2-5; D gene uncertain. The V end lost 1 base, the J end lost 1 base, and 1 base lay between the germline ends. The CDR3 sequence is 12 residues long. Germline CDR1 SGHTA, CDR2 FQGNSA.

This clonotype has only a few counts. The rearrangement uses TRBV10-3 and TRBJ2-1, with 8 nucleotides matching TRBD2. J gave up 8 bases and V 2 bases, and 8 bases lay outside the gene matches. The CDR3 covers 15 residues. CDR1 and CDR2 from the germline V gene are ENHRY and SYGVKD. The CDR3 here is CAISEPGGGPDEQFF. Here the CDR3 DNA reads TGTGCCATCAGTGAGCCCGGGGGGGGTCCGGATGAGCAGTTCTTC.

The sample holds many counts of this clonotype. The chain employs TRBV12-3 or TRBV12-4 and TRBJ2-5; 10 bases fit TRBD2. This CDR3 is 17 amino acids long. With 5 bases clipped from V and 2 bases from J, the junction kept 11 bases outside the gene matches. CDR3 loop: CASSGGGGTSVQETQYF. For the CDR3, the DNA is TGTGCCAGCAGTGGCGGGGGGGGGACTAGCGTACAAGAGACCCAGTACTTC.

This clonotype was counted a few times. This sequence joins TRBV10-3 and TRBJ1-5; D unclear. V was shortened by 8 bases and J by 5 bases, with 10 bases between the two germline ends. CDR3 length equals 12 residues. The germline CDR1 and CDR2 sequences are ENHRY and SYGVKD. CDR3 sequence: CAIGDPDQPQHF. The CDR3 bases are TGTGCCATCGGGGATCCTGATCAGCCCCAGCATTTT.

The table lists this clonotype with a few counts. V usage is TRBV24-1 and J usage is TRBJ1-1; no definite D call. The CDR3 sequence is 14 residues long. CDR1 is KGHDR and CDR2 is SFDVKD in the germline V gene. The V end lost 9 bases, the J end lost 3 bases, and 16 bases lay between the germline ends. CDR3 DNA: TGTGCCACCTGGAGCCCCTTTTCGTACACTGAAGCTTTCTTT. It codes for CATWSPFSYTEAFF.

This clonotype was seen only a few times. The chain combines TRBV5-1 with TRBJ2-1; 10 bases line up with TRBD1. The junction had 10 bases not matched to a gene; V was cut back by 3 bases and J by 7 bases. The germline V gene has CDR1 SGHRS and CDR2 YFSETQ. This CDR3 has 16 amino acids. CDR3 amino acids: CASSSPGQGFRNEQFF. The CDR3 region has the DNA TGCGCCAGCAGCTCCCCGGGACAGGGGTTTAGAAATGAGCAGTTCTTC.

Ten or more counts support this clonotype. This rearrangement joins TRBV29-1 to TRBJ1-1; D gene unclear. The CDR3 contains 12 residues. The germline gives CDR1 SQVTM, CDR2 ANQGSEA. The V end was cut by 2 bases, the J end by 1 base, with 5 bases between. In DNA form, the CDR3 reads TGCAGCGTTGAACCAGGGAACACTGAAGCTTTCTTT. It translates to CSVEPGNTEAFF.